Below are 28 T cell receptor beta chains sequenced from a single sample in a study of cytomegalovirus exposure and HLA in healthy donors. The PCR made use of 60 Vbeta and 13 Jbeta primers. Repertoires were generated with immunoSEQ multiplex PCR, while TCRdb's copy carries only in-frame clones and drops some. The sample holds just under 150,000 clones; roughly 76% are singletons and the top ten take 2.5% to 3.5%. The specimen sequenced was PBMCs. These receptors were taken from a woman aged 25 to 39 in good health and CMV-seronegative.

This clone was found once. The chain is built from TRBV9 and TRBJ2-2; 8 positions agree with TRBD2. The V and J ends lost 6 bases and 3 bases, in that order; junction bases with no gene match: 7. This CDR3 comprises 15 residues. CDR1 is SGDLS and CDR2 is YYNGEE in the germline V gene. The CDR3 sequence is CASTSRGGDTGELFF. The CDR3 coding sequence is TGTGCCAGCACCTCCCGGGGGGGAGACACCGGGGAGCTGTTTTTT.

The chain recombines TRBV6-1 with TRBJ1-2; D is uncertain. This CDR3 spans 13 amino acids. Between the trimmed V and J ends, which lost 8 bases and 2 bases, there was a span of 12 bases. The germline V gene has CDR1 MNHNS and CDR2 SASEGT. The CDR3 region has the DNA TGTGCCAGCCACCGAGACTTCAACTATGGCTACACCTTC. It codes for CASHRDFNYGYTF.

The rearrangement links TRBV27 to TRBJ1-5; D unclear. Germline V gene sequence: CDR1 MNHEY, CDR2 SMNVEV (reference sequence). The CDR3 is made up of 13 amino acids. Deletions cut 2 bases from V and 5 bases from J, with 7 bases between. CDR3 nucleotide sequence: TGTGCCAGCAGTTTAGTCCCATATCAGCCCCAGCATTTT. It is translated as CASSLVPYQPQHF.

The chain recombines TRBV5-4 with TRBJ2-5; 8 bases map to TRBD2. The CDR3 runs to 15 residues. The V gene end was trimmed by 10 bases and the J gene end by 2 bases; junction bases not matched to a gene: 13. The germline V gene encodes CDR1 SGHNT and CDR2 YYREEE (reference sequence). CDR3 sequence reads: CAAGTRGEIQETQYF. The CDR3 DNA sequence: TGTGCCGCCGGGACGCGGGGGGAAATACAAGAGACCCAGTACTTC.

The rearrangement joins TRBV4-2 to TRBJ1-4; the D gene is possibly TRBD1 (5 bases). CDR3 size: 12 residues. Between the trimmed V and J ends, which lost 6 bases and 8 bases, there was a span of 10 bases. The V gene's germline CDR1 is LGHNA and CDR2 YNFKEQ. The DNA for the CDR3 is TGTGCCAGCAGGGGGCGGGGCGAAAAACTGTTTTTT. Encoded protein: CASRGRGEKLFF.

This clone was seen just once. The chain employs TRBV7-2 and TRBJ2-5, with 14 nucleotides matching TRBD2. The DNA end is more similar to TRBJ2-7, so the J call may be wrong. This CDR3 has 15 amino acids. CDR1 is SGHTA, CDR2 FQGNSA, per germline. CDR3 bases: TGTGCCAGCAGCTTACAGACTAGCGGGGGGGACGAGCAGTACTTC. Its translation: CASSLQTSGGDEQYF.

J is TRBJ2-7 and V is TRBV30; D not resolved. V was cut by 2 bases and J by 1 base, with 9 bases left in between. CDR3 length equals 13 residues. Looked up from germline, CDR1 is GTSNPN and CDR2 is SVGIG (reference sequence). The CDR3 nucleotides are TGTGCCTGGAGTAAAGGAGTTTCCTACGAGCAGTACTTC. Translation gives CAWSKGVSYEQYF.

The chain recombines TRBV12-5 with TRBJ2-7; the D is unclear. The CDR3 has 11 residues. The ends were cut back, 2 bases at V and 4 bases at J, with 3 bases in the middle. The germline gives CDR1 LGHNT, CDR2 FRNRAP. CDR3 DNA sequence: TGTGCTAGTGGTTTGACTTACGAGCAGTACTTC. Its translation: CASGLTYEQYF.

The chain employs TRBV10-3 and TRBJ1-5; a possible D gene is TRBD1 (6 bases). This CDR3 is built from 13 residues. Germline V CDR1 and CDR2: ENHRY, SYGVKD. V was cut by 5 bases and J by 3 bases, with 8 bases left in between. CDR3 in amino acids: CAISRDINQPQHF. The CDR3 DNA is TGTGCCATCAGTCGGGACATCAATCAGCCCCAGCATTTT.

V and J are TRBV5-1 and TRBJ1-1; no firm D call. The CDR3 contains 15 residues. The V gene lost 4 bases and the J gene lost 5 bases, with 18 bases spanning the gap. CDR1 is SGHRS and CDR2 is YFSETQ in the germline V gene. The CDR3 DNA sequence: TGCGCCAGCAGCCAGAGACCGGGAGGAGGGACTGAAGCTTTCTTT. Encoded protein: CASSQRPGGGTEAFF.

The gene calls are TRBV7-3 and TRBJ2-7; D not resolved. The V gene's germline CDR1 is SGHTA and CDR2 FQGTGA. There are 13 residues in the CDR3. Trimming pared 0 bases from V and 3 bases from J, leaving 6 bases between. The CDR3 protein is CASSLTPIYEQYF. As DNA, the CDR3 is TGTGCCAGCAGCTTAACCCCCATCTACGAGCAGTACTTC.

V gene TRBV15 combines with J gene TRBJ2-5, with D tentatively TRBD2 (6 bases). The ends were cut back, 0 bases at V and 12 bases at J, with 17 bases in the middle. CDR3 length: 14 amino acids. Germline V CDR1 and CDR2: LNHNV, YYDKDF (reference sequence). For the CDR3, the DNA is TGTGCCACCAGCAGAGATCCGGTCGGGGGTGCCGAGTACTTC. As protein: CATSRDPVGGAEYF.

The sample holds a few counts of this clone. The chain couples TRBV4-3 to TRBJ1-6; 7 bases agree with TRBD1. The junction had 6 bases not matched to a gene; V was cut back by 0 bases and J by 7 bases. This CDR3 spans 16 amino acids. Germline assignment: CDR1 LGHNA and CDR2 YSLEER. The CDR3 is CASSQDRAGGNSPLHF. The CDR3 nucleotides are TGCGCCAGCAGCCAAGATAGAGCAGGGGGAAATTCACCCCTCCACTTT.

The chain combines TRBV23-1 with TRBJ1-6; no reliable D call. TRBV23-1 is labeled an ORF, and its function is uncertain. Deletions cut 0 bases from V and 8 bases from J, with 11 bases between. The CDR3 covers 15 residues. The CDR3 is CASSQSRGRHSPLHF. CDR3 in DNA: TGCGCCAGCAGTCAATCACGAGGGAGGCATTCACCCCTCCACTTT.

The rearrangement joins TRBV7-2 to TRBJ2-3, with 8 bases aligning to TRBD2. The CDR3 loop spans 14 amino acids. The germline V gene has CDR1 SGHTA and CDR2 FQGNSA. V shed 3 bases, J shed 7 bases, and the junction held 6 bases outside the gene matches. This chain's CDR3 is CASSFSGGPNTQYF. In nucleotides, the CDR3 is TGTGCCAGCAGCTTTTCGGGGGGGCCAAATACGCAGTATTTT.

This rearrangement joins TRBV15 to TRBJ2-3; a possible D gene is TRBD2 (6 bases). This CDR3 region has 14 residues. From germline, CDR1 is LNHNV and CDR2 YYDKDF (reference sequence). The V end was cut by 5 bases, the J end by 4 bases, with 13 bases between. DNA of the CDR3: TGTGCCACCAGCCGCCTGGAGGGCGCAGATACGCAGTATTTT. Amino acid sequence: CATSRLEGADTQYF.

The gene calls are TRBV5-6 and TRBJ2-2; TRBD2 might be the D (6 bases). The CDR3 covers 14 residues. V dropped 2 bases and J dropped 6 bases, with 11 bases sitting between them. Looked up from germline, CDR1 is SGHDT and CDR2 is YYEEEE. The CDR3 DNA reads TGTGCCAGCAGCTTTACCCGGGACTCCGGGGAGCTGTTTTTT. Its translation: CASSFTRDSGELFF. Full variable domain (remainder filled in from reference TRBV5-6 and TRBJ2-2): DAGVTQSPTHLIKTRGQQVTLRCSPKSGHDTVSWYQQALGQGPQFIFQYYEEEERQRGNFPDRFSGHQFPNYSSELNVNALLLGDSALYLCASSFTRDSGELFFGEGSRLTVL.

CDR3 bases: TGTGCCAGTAGGCACGGGACTGGTGAGCAGTACTTC. It is translated as CASRHGTGEQYF. The chain carries TRBV19 and TRBJ2-7, with D perhaps TRBD2 (6 bases). Germline CDR1 is LNHDA and CDR2 is SQIVND (reference sequence). V lost 6 bases, J lost 7 bases, and 13 bases lay in between. This CDR3 is 12 amino acids long.

The sample holds a few counts of this clone. The chain couples TRBV19 to TRBJ2-1; weak D call: TRBD1 (5 bases). The germline V and J ends were trimmed by 2 bases and 9 bases, with 11 bases remaining between them. The germline V gene has CDR1 LNHDA and CDR2 SQIVND (reference sequence). This CDR3 region has 13 residues. The CDR3 here is CASSIQGRSEQFF. For the CDR3, the DNA is TGTGCCAGTAGTATACAGGGTCGGAGTGAGCAGTTCTTC.

This chain joins TRBV19 and TRBJ1-5; D might be TRBD1 (5 bases). The CDR3 consists of 13 residues. Trimming removed 4 bases at V and 6 bases at J, with 10 bases between. Germline V gene sequence: CDR1 LNHDA, CDR2 SQIVND (reference sequence). The CDR3 DNA reads as TGTGCCAGTAGTACAGGGTGGGTTCAGCCCCAGCATTTT. Translation gives CASSTGWVQPQHF. Variable domain in full (rest from reference TRBV19 and TRBJ1-5): DGGITQSPKYLFRKEGQNVTLSCEQNLNHDAMYWYRQDPGQGLRLIYYSQIVNDFQKGDIAEGYSVSREKKESFPLTVTSAQKNPTAFYLCASSTGWVQPQHFGDGTRLSIL.

This clone was observed once. This chain's CDR3 is CASSLSSYEQYF. The DNA for the CDR3 is TGTGCCAGCAGCCTTAGCTCCTACGAGCAGTACTTC. The chain joins TRBV7-2 to TRBJ2-7; the D is unclear. Germline values: CDR1 SGHTA, CDR2 FQGNSA. This CDR3 comprises 12 residues. The germline V and J ends were trimmed by 5 bases and 0 bases, with 5 bases remaining between them.

The CDR3 loop reads CASSPRGNSPLHF. The CDR3 DNA sequence: TGTGCCAGCTCACCCAGAGGTAATTCACCCCTCCACTTT. J is TRBJ1-6 and V is TRBV18; no reliable D call. V dropped 3 bases and J dropped 6 bases, with 6 bases sitting between them. There are 13 residues in the CDR3. Germline assignment: CDR1 KGHSH and CDR2 LQKENI.

CDR3 sequence: CASSLGGGGGYEQYF. CDR3 nucleotides: TGTGCCAGCAGCTTAGGGGGGGGAGGCGGTTACGAGCAGTACTTC. This chain joins TRBV7-2 and TRBJ2-7; 7 bases are shared with TRBD2. The CDR3 runs 15 residues. The J segment lost 4 bases and the V segment lost 1 base, leaving 7 bases of the junction unmatched. Germline V gives CDR1 SGHTA, CDR2 FQGNSA.

The J gene is TRBJ1-1, the V gene TRBV9; the D is unclear. The length of the CDR3 is 17 residues. Germline V gene data show CDR1 as SGDLS and CDR2 as YYNGEE. Between the trimmed V and J ends, which lost 3 bases and 5 bases, there was a span of 23 bases. CDR3: CASSAHGVGGGGTEAFF. CDR3 coding DNA: TGTGCCAGCAGCGCCCACGGGGTCGGAGGAGGTGGGACTGAAGCTTTCTTT. The variable domain in full, with the rest retrieved from reference TRBV9 and TRBJ1-1, is DSGVTQTPKHLITATGQRVTLRCSPRSGDLSVYWYQQSLDQGLQFLIQYYNGEERAKGNILERFSAQQFPDLHSELNLSSLELGDSALYFCASSAHGVGGGGTEAFFGQGTRLTVV.

This clone has just one count. The chain employs TRBV28 and TRBJ2-5; the match to TRBD2 covers 10 bases. The J call is uncertain, as TRBJ2-7 better fits the DNA end. Germline V gene sequence: CDR1 MDHEN, CDR2 SYDVKM. The CDR3 length is 13 residues. CDR3 sequence (DNA): TGTGCCAGCAGTGGGGGACTAGCGTACGAGCAGTACTTC. It is translated as CASSGGLAYEQYF.

The chain carries TRBV18 and TRBJ1-3; 7 bases align to TRBD1. The CDR3 is made up of 15 amino acids. V was clipped by 4 bases and J by 4 bases; unmatched bases: 7. Germline V CDR1 and CDR2: KGHSH, LQKENI. The CDR3 DNA reads TGTGCCAGCTCACTCAGGGGACAGCCCGGAAACACCATATATTTT. Protein sequence: CASSLRGQPGNTIYF.

This clone appeared a few times. The J gene is TRBJ2-3, the V gene TRBV4-3; 14 bases match TRBD2. V trimming: 8 bases; J trimming: 5 bases; junction bases outside the gene matches: 6. The germline V gene encodes CDR1 LGHNA and CDR2 YSLEER. The CDR3 has 15 amino acids. CDR3 residues: CASGLAGGPQDTQYF. The CDR3 nucleotides are TGCGCCAGCGGACTAGCGGGGGGACCACAAGATACGCAGTATTTT.

The chain has TRBV11-2 and TRBJ1-4; D call uncertain. The germline gives CDR1 SGHAT, CDR2 FQNNGV. V was shortened by 1 base and J by 3 bases, with 9 bases between the two germline ends. The CDR3 runs to 15 residues. CDR3 in DNA: TGTGCCAGCAGCTTAGGAGGCGCGGCTAATGAAAAACTGTTTTTT. Translating it yields CASSLGGAANEKLFF. The full variable domain, in which reference TRBV11-2 and TRBJ1-4 provide the parts outside the CDR3, is EAGVAQSPRYKIIEKRQSVAFWCNPISGHATLYWYQQILGQGPKLLIQFQNNGVVDDSQLPKDRFSAERLKGVDSTLKIQPAKLEDSAVYLCASSLGGAANEKLFFGSGTQLSVL.